This TCR beta chain comes out of a study of blood T cell repertoires in COVID-19 (dated by TCRdb to between 2020 and 2021). For the wider study: Samples covering the acute and convalescent phases of COVID-19 were provided by collaborators in the United States, Italy and Spain. A de-identified subject ID, COVID-19 status, age in years and sex were almost always included in the sample metadata. The repertoires were released in a freely available public database intended as a resource for research on the immune response to SARS-CoV-2. Where available, HLA class I and class II types were obtained from metadata supplied by the sample provider rather than from assay-based typing. Subjects who had been exposed to COVID-19, were actively infected with it, or had recovered from it provided the deeply sampled blood TCRbeta repertoires that made up the dataset. The samples were drawn from two sources: the first 160 participants of the ongoing ImmuneRACE study, and over 950 subjects contributed by 6 global collaborators. The material from the prospective study consisted of cDNA or gDNA derived from T cells, B-cell-depleted T cells, or PBMCs. Summary of the overall study and its limitations: Clinical and demographic metadata were provided uncurated, with the amount varying by source and participant.

The immunoSEQ Assay, a bias-controlled multiplex PCR, was used to amplify TCRbeta CDR3 regions from genomic DNA. As for the authors' bioinformatics: Within the assay, amplification of reference gene primers was used to estimate how many nucleated cells each sample contained. Sequence reads were collapsed and filtered to measure the absolute abundance of every unique TCRbeta CDR3 rearrangement. For each sample, productive Simpson clonality was calculated as the square root of Simpson's diversity index over productive rearrangements. TCRdb re-hosts the immuneACCESS table, in-frame sequences only. Its copies lack some clones; in the studies checked, an unresolved V gene accounts for under half of them, and the cause for the rest is not known. V and J calls and clone size are those listed in that table; D and trimming were worked out from the DNA. The sample table shows about 140,000 clones, and approximately 83% are seen once. The top ten clonotypes cover 3% to 4.5% of the sample.

The collaborating institutions used their own protocols to collect whole blood in K2EDTA tubes. For TCRbeta analysis, collaborator samples were shipped as frozen whole blood, as isolated PBMCs, or as DNA extracted from either sample type. For this chain, trimming is 4 bases at the V end and 1 base at the J end, and the number of junction bases without a gene match is 3. The CDR3 starts with the cysteine, ends with the phenylalanine, and has 15 residues. Just CDR3 DNA is preserved here, 45 bases in frame from base 1. CDR1 SGHRS and CDR2 YFSETQ were looked up in the germline V gene. This clone has more than one count but fewer than ten. Its antigen is not yet known. No qualities accompany the bases; no much larger clone lies one base away.

The clonotype was recovered from a woman between 55 and 75 years old with acute or convalescent COVID-19. The sample taken for sequencing was peripheral blood. The sequence joins TRBV5-1 to TRBJ2-2, and TRBD1 aligns with 8 junction nucleotides. The CDR3 region has the sequence CASSRDRGNTGELFF. The bases are TGCGCCAGCAGCCGCGACAGGGGGAACACCGGGGAGCTGTTTTTT.